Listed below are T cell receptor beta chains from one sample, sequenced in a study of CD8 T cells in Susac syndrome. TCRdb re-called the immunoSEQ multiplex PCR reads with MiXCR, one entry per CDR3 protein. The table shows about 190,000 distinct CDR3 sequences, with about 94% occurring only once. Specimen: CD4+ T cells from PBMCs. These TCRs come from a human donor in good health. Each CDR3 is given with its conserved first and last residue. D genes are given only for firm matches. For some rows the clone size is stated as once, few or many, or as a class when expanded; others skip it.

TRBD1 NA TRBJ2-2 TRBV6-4 CASSDFTGAGELFF TGTGCCAGCAGTGACTTTACAGGGGCCGGGGAGCTGTTTTTT
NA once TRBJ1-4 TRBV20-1 CSARVDIGEKLFF TGCAGTGCTAGAGTGGACATCGGAGAAAAACTGTTTTTT
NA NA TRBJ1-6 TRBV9 CARGAGFGTGGDNSPLHF TGTGCCAGAGGGGCCGGGTTTGGCACCGGAGGGGATAATTCACCCCTCCACTTT
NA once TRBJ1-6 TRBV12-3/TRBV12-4 CASSPRGGGGSPLHF TGTGCCAGCAGTCCCAGGGGAGGGGGAGGTTCACCCCTCCACTTT
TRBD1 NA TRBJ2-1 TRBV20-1 CSASRTGNEQFF TGCAGTGCTAGCCGGACAGGCAATGAGCAGTTCTTC
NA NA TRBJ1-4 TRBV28 CASSSPRGLNLGGGEKLFF TGTGCCAGCAGTAGTCCCCGCGGACTGAATCTCGGCGGGGGTGAAAAACTGTTTTTT
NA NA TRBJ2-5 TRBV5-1 CASSFGGERETQYF TGCGCCAGCAGCTTTGGCGGGGAACGGGAGACCCAGTACTTC
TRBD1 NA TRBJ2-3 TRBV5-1 CASSLPGDRGNPSTDTQYF TGCGCCAGCAGCTTGCCAGGGGACAGGGGTAACCCTAGCACAGATACGCAGTATTTT
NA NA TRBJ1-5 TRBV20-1 CSARQRLYSNQPQHF TGCAGTGCTCGACAGCGTCTTTATAGCAATCAGCCCCAGCATTTT
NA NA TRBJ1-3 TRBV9 CASSGRDPGNTIYF TGTGCCAGCAGCGGACGGGACCCCGGAAACACCATATATTTT
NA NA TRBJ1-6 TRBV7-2 CASSHDWRPLHF TGTGCCAGCAGCCACGATTGGAGACCCCTCCACTTT
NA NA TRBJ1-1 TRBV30 CAWSPRSQLRVMNTEAFF TGTGCCTGGAGCCCTAGATCACAACTCAGGGTAATGAACACTGAAGCTTTCTTT
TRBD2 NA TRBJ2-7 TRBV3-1 CASSSLANYEQYF TGTGCCAGCAGCTCACTAGCGAACTACGAGCAGTACTTC
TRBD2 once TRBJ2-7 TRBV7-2 CASSAGTASGGPRVYEQYF TGTGCCAGCAGCGCAGGGACAGCAAGCGGGGGGCCCCGCGTCTACGAGCAGTACTTC
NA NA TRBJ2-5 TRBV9 CASSVGEETQYF TGTGCCAGCAGCGTGGGGGAAGAGACCCAGTACTTC
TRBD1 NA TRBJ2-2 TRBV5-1 CASTLNRGKAGELFF TGCGCCAGCACCCTCAACAGGGGAAAGGCCGGGGAGCTGTTTTTT
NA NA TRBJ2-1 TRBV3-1 CASSQDIVANEQFF TGTGCCAGCAGCCAAGATATCGTAGCGAATGAGCAGTTCTTC
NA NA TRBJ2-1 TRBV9 CASSPQGPYNEQFF TGTGCCAGCAGCCCTCAGGGACCGTACAATGAGCAGTTCTTC
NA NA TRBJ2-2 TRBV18 CASSPPVRSGELFF TGTGCCAGCTCACCGCCTGTTCGGTCCGGGGAGCTGTTTTTT
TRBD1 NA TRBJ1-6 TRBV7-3 CASSLQGQGSSPLHF TGTGCCAGCAGCCTTCAGGGACAGGGAAGTTCACCCCTCCACTTT
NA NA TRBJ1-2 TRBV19 CASSPTRRRVHGYTF TGTGCCAGTAGCCCCACCCGACGCAGGGTCCATGGCTACACCTTC
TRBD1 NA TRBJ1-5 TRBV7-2 CASSVDRGDNQPQHF TGTGCCAGCAGCGTCGACAGGGGCGACAATCAGCCCCAGCATTTT
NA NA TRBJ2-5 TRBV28 CASSYAREETQYF TGTGCCAGCAGTTATGCCAGGGAAGAGACCCAGTACTTC
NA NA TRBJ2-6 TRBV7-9 CASGGVGGANVLTF TGTGCCAGCGGCGGCGTGGGGGGGGCCAACGTCCTGACTTTC
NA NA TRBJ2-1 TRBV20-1 CSAPPHNEQFF TGCAGTGCTCCCCCCCACAATGAGCAGTTCTTC
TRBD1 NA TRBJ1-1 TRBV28 CASSSVQGARAFF TGTGCCAGCAGTTCAGTACAGGGGGCGCGGGCTTTCTTT
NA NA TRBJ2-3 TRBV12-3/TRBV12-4 CASSPRARPTDTQYF TGTGCCAGCAGTCCCAGGGCCAGGCCCACAGATACGCAGTATTTT
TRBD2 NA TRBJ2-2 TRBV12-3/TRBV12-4 CASSLLAGGLSGELFF TGTGCCAGCAGTTTACTCGCGGGGGGGCTGTCCGGGGAGCTGTTTTTT
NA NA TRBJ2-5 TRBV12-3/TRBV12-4 CASSPRSETQYF TGTGCCAGCAGCCCGAGGAGTGAGACCCAGTACTTC
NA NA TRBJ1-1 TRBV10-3 CAISPVGANTEAFF TGTGCCATCAGTCCCGTGGGCGCGAACACTGAAGCTTTCTTT
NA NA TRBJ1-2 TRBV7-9 CASSPRQGSHGYTF TGTGCCAGCAGCCCGAGGCAGGGTAGCCATGGCTACACCTTC
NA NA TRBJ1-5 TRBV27 CASSNRRDSNQPQHF TGTGCCAGCAGCAATCGACGGGATAGCAATCAGCCCCAGCATTTT
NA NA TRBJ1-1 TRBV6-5 CASSYAGGARTEAFF TGTGCCAGCAGTTACGCGGGAGGGGCGCGTACTGAAGCTTTCTTT
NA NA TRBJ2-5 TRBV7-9 CASSVDLTQYF TGTGCCAGCAGCGTGGATCTGACCCAGTACTTC
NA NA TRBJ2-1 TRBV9 CASSVDIGGFVYEQFF TGTGCCAGCAGCGTAGATATAGGAGGGTTTGTCTATGAGCAGTTCTTC
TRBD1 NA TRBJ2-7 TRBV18 CASSPQGQVYEQYF TGTGCCAGCTCGCCCCAGGGACAGGTCTACGAGCAGTACTTC
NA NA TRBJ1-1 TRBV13 CASPRGPEAFF TGTGCCAGCCCTCGAGGGCCTGAAGCTTTCTTT
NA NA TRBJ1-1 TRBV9 CASSAFGRAEAFF TGTGCCAGCAGCGCTTTTGGGAGGGCTGAAGCTTTCTTT
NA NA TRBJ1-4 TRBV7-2 CASSSGPAEKLFF TGTGCCAGCAGCTCGGGCCCCGCGGAAAAACTGTTTTTT
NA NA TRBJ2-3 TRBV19 CASSIDGWEDTQYF TGTGCCAGTAGTATAGATGGCTGGGAAGATACGCAGTATTTT
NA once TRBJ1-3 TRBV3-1 CASTQSGNTIYF TGTGCCAGCACCCAATCAGGAAACACCATATATTTT
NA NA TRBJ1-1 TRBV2 CASTLQRGNTEAFF TGTGCCAGCACCCTCCAAAGGGGGAACACTGAAGCTTTCTTT
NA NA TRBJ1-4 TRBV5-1 CASSFEGPEKLFF TGCGCCAGCAGCTTTGAGGGGCCAGAAAAACTGTTTTTT
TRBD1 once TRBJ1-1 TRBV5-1 CASSKTRGRSTEAFF TGCGCCAGCAGCAAAACCAGGGGGCGGAGCACTGAAGCTTTCTTT
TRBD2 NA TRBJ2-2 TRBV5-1 CASSAGLAGAGELFF TGCGCCAGCAGCGCGGGACTAGCGGGGGCCGGGGAGCTGTTTTTT
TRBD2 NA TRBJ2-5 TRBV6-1 CASSDSGGETQYF TGTGCCAGCAGTGATAGCGGGGGAGAGACCCAGTACTTC
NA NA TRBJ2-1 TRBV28 CASGQLYNEQFF TGTGCCAGTGGACAGTTATACAATGAGCAGTTCTTC
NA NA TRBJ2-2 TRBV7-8 CASSTTGLKTGELFF TGTGCCAGCAGCACTACAGGGTTGAAGACCGGGGAGCTGTTTTTT
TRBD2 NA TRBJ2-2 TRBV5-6 CASTPLAGVQNTGELFF TGTGCCAGCACCCCACTAGCGGGGGTTCAGAACACCGGGGAGCTGTTTTTT
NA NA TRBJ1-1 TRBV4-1 CASSQSPMNTEAFF TGCGCCAGCAGCCAAAGTCCCATGAACACTGAAGCTTTCTTT
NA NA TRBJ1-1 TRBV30 CAWSGWGRDEAFF TGTGCCTGGAGTGGCTGGGGGCGGGATGAAGCTTTCTTT
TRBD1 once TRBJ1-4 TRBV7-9 CAILTGGSEKLFF TGTGCCATCTTGACAGGGGGCAGTGAAAAACTGTTTTTT
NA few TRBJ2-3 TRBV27 CASSKGGLTDTQYF TGTGCCAGCAGTAAAGGGGGTCTCACAGATACGCAGTATTTT
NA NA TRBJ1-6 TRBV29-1 CSVEDKGIPGALHF TGCAGCGTTGAAGATAAGGGAATCCCCGGGGCCCTCCACTTT
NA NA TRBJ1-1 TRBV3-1 CASSPLGTVTEAFF TGTGCCAGCAGCCCCCTCGGGACGGTCACTGAAGCTTTCTTT